The 9 T cell receptor beta chains below all came from one sample that was sequenced in a study of T cell repertoires in cytomegalovirus infection. Using its own MiXCR run on the reads, TCRdb lists one record per CDR3 protein. The sample carries approximately 1,000,000 distinct CDR3 sequences, 30% to 40% recorded once. These receptors' targets are unknown. Sequencing used cultured CD8+ T cells from PBMCs, obtained from culture after CMV antigen stimulation. The source is a human donor in good health (CMV status not recorded). Some clones in this sample may be carry-over from other donors' samples.

This clonotype was observed at least ten times. This chain uses TRBV7-8 with TRBJ2-7; the match to TRBD1 covers 12 bases. The CDR3 runs to 17 residues. Germline V gene data show CDR1 as SGHVS and CDR2 as FQNEAQ. The V and J ends lost 4 bases and 6 bases, in that order; junction bases with no gene match: 13. DNA for the CDR3: TGTGCCAGCAGCTCGGTTCCCGGGACAGGGGGCCGGGGCGAGCAGTACGTC. It encodes CASSSVPGTGGRGEQYV.

This clonotype was observed a handful of times. The rearrangement joins TRBV12-3 or TRBV12-4 to TRBJ2-7; 9 bases agree with TRBD2. The CDR3 has 14 amino acids. The trim removed 5 bases at V and 4 bases at J, leaving 6 bases unmatched. CDR3 sequence (DNA): TGTGCCAGCAGTCAGCGGGGGGCCCTTTACGAGCAGTACTTC. Protein sequence: CASSQRGALYEQYF.

J is TRBJ2-3 and V is TRBV28, with 7 bases lining up with TRBD1. V shed 8 bases and J 3 bases; nucleotides not matched to a gene: 5. This CDR3 region has 13 residues. Germline V gene data show CDR1 as MDHEN and CDR2 as SYDVKM. Written as DNA, the CDR3 is TGTGCCAGCTATCACAGGGGAACAGATACGCAGTATTTT. Translated, it gives CASYHRGTDTQYF.

This clonotype was seen only a few times. CDR3 in DNA: TGTGCCAGCAGCTTAGCAGATGTAGAGACCCAGTACTTC. Translating gives CASSLADVETQYF. The chain joins TRBV7-6 to TRBJ2-5; D is ambiguous. Germline-derived CDR1 and CDR2 are SGHVS and FNYEAQ. This CDR3 region has 13 residues. Trimming removed 0 bases from V and 4 bases from J, with 6 bases in between. The entire variable domain, with the rest obtained from reference TRBV7-6 and TRBJ2-5, is as follows: GAGVSQSPRYKVTKRGQDVALRCDPISGHVSLYWYRQALGQGPEFLTYFNYEAQQDKSGLPNDRFSAERPEGSISTLTIQRTEQRDSAMYRCASSLADVETQYFGPGTRLLVL.

This clonotype came up many times. J is TRBJ2-1 and V is TRBV7-9, with 11 bases aligning to TRBD2. Germline CDR1 is SEHNR and CDR2 is FQNEAQ (reference sequence). CDR3 length: 15 residues. V was clipped by 1 base and J by 10 bases; unmatched bases: 6. The CDR3 DNA reads TGTGCCAGCAGCTTAGGACTAGCGGGGCCCTACGAGCAGTTCTTC. It encodes CASSLGLAGPYEQFF.

This chain links TRBV27 with TRBJ1-1; D call uncertain. Germline V gene sequence: CDR1 MNHEY, CDR2 SMNVEV (reference sequence). V shed 6 bases and J shed 4 bases, with 15 bases lying between them. This CDR3 is 14 amino acids long. Written as DNA, the CDR3 is TGTGCCAGCAGCCTTTACGTGGTTGGCACTGAAGCTTTCTTT. As protein: CASSLYVVGTEAFF.

On this clonotype itself: At one of its ends the junction is not consistent with the germline gene, which may arise from a read error. The CDR3 DNA sequence: TGTGCTAGCAGCCTTGGGGCAGGGTCTGGGGCCCAGTACTTC. This sequence encodes CASSLGAGSGAQYF. The chain combines TRBV7-6 with TRBJ2-5, with D perhaps TRBD1 (5 bases). CDR3 length: 14 amino acids. CDR1 and CDR2 from the germline V gene are SGHVS and FNYEAQ.

This clonotype has ten or more counts. This chain joins TRBV7-9 and TRBJ1-1; D not certain. Trimming stripped 5 bases from V and 8 bases from J, with 15 bases between. Germline assignment: CDR1 SEHNR and CDR2 FQNEAQ (reference sequence). The CDR3 covers 13 residues. CDR3 region: CASSPPPGAEAFF. The DNA of the CDR3 is TGTGCCAGCAGCCCCCCTCCGGGAGCGGAAGCTTTCTTT.

The genes are TRBV28 and TRBJ2-7; D is perhaps TRBD2 (6 bases). Germline CDR1 reads MDHEN; CDR2 reads SYDVKM. Trimming took 3 bases from V and 5 from J, leaving 11 bases between them. The CDR3 is 13 amino acids. CDR3 nucleotide sequence: TGTGCCAGCAGTTTGCGGGGACCGAACGAGCAGTACGTC. Translated, it gives CASSLRGPNEQYV.